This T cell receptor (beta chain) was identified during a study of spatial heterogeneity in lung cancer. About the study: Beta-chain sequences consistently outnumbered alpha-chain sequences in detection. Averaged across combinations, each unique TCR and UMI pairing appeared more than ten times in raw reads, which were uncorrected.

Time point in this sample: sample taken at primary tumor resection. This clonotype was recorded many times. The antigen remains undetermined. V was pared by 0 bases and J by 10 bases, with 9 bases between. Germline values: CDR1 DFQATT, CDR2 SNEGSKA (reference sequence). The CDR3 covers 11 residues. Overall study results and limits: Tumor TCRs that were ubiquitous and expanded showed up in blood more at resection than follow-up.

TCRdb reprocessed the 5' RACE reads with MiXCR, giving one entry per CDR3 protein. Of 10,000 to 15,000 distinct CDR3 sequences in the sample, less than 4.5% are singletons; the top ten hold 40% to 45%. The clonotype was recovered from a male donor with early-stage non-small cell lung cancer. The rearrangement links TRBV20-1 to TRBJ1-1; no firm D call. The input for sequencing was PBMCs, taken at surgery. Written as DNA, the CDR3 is TGCAGTGCTAGAGAGTGGGAACCAGCTTTCTTT. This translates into CSAREWEPAFF.